This entry is about one T cell receptor (beta chain). Which antigen it targets is not known. Base qualities are not recorded, but no much larger clone differs from it by a single base. The source of the sample is a study of a mutant IDH1 vaccine in newly diagnosed glioma (dated by TCRdb to about 2021). About the study as a whole: Of the 32 patients who were treated, around 62% were male and roughly 38% were female, and the mean age was about 40 years. Six visits were used for peripheral blood collection: V03 (baseline), V05, V07, V10, V12 and V13. Longitudinal TCRB deep sequencing was performed for approximately 24 treated patients wherever samples were available for exploratory analyses. Before enrollment, most patients had been given radiochemotherapy with temozolomide as standard therapy, while the rest had received either radiotherapy alone or temozolomide alone.

Libraries were built with the immunoSEQ multiplex PCR assay. Rearranged TCR beta chain sequences were amplified with the hsTCRB Kit following the manufacturer's protocol. TCRB libraries were sequenced on an Illumina MiSeq. Under the source paper's analysis protocol: The kit vendor's proprietary platform handled demultiplexing, trimming and gene mapping. TCRdb stores this immuneACCESS table with in-frame sequences only. Part of the clones is absent; in the studies checked, under half of the shortfall reflects unresolved V genes, and no reason is known for the rest. V, J and clone size were drawn from that table, and D and trimming were deduced from the DNA. This sample comprises tens of thousands of clones, roughly 80% of them detected only once. Clones ranked in the top ten supply about 5.6% of the sample. Its CDR3 holds 15 amino acids, cysteine through phenylalanine. Just CDR3 DNA is preserved here, 45 bases in frame from base 1. CDR1 and CDR2 (MDHEN, SYDVKM) derive from the germline V gene. V loses 10 bases, J loses 1 base, and the germline ends lie 19 bases apart.

The label giving this sample's time point can be read as: baseline, week 1 (first vaccination visit). Explained via the paper, the treatment or condition label denotes: pre-vaccination baseline after standard-of-care therapy. All donors had newly diagnosed IDH1-mutant astrocytomas of WHO grade 3 or 4 that showed loss of nuclear ATRX. The samples were drawn from NOA16, a multicentre, single-arm, open-label phase I trial in Germany that tested a mutant IDH1 peptide vaccine in humans for the first time. Blood drawn at visit V03 was used as the baseline sample for immunogenicity testing. Genomic DNA for TCRB sequencing was extracted from EDTA blood using the DNeasy Blood and Tissue Kit. The paper's findings and limits, for the study overall: It was noted by the authors that analyses of patient blood samples could not be reproduced owing to sample limitations. No apparent relationship was observed between pseudoprogression and alterations in the top peripheral T cell clonotypes detected by TCRB sequencing. Across multiple MHC alleles, vaccine-induced immune responses were seen in roughly 93% of patients. PBMC samples for TCRB deep sequencing were selected based on availability.

The chain couples TRBV28 to TRBJ1-2; possibly the D gene is TRBD1, per 5 matching bases. This clonotype was obtained from a middle-aged man with glioma. Some clones in this sample may be carry-over from other donors' samples. The material sequenced was PBMCs, taken from a glioma patient treated with radiotherapy, temozolomide or both. The CDR3 here reads CATLPGTAINYGYTF. The DNA sequence follows: TGTGCCACCTTGCCCGGGACGGCGATTAACTATGGCTACACCTTC.